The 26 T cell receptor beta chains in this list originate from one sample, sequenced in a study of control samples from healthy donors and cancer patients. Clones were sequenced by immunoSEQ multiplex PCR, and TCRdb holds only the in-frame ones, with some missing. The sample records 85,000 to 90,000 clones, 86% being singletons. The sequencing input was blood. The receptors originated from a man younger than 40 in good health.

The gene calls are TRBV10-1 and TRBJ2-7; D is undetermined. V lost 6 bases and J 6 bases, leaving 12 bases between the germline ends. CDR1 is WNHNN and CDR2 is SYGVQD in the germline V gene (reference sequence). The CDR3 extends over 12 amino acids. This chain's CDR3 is CASRHPHSEQYV. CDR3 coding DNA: TGCGCCAGCAGACACCCCCATAGCGAGCAGTACGTC.

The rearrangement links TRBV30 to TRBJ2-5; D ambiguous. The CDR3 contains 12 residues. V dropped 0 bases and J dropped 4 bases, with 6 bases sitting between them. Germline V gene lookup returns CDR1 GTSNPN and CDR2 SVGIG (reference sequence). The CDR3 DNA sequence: TGTGCCTGGAGTGTACAAGTAGAGACCCAGTACTTC. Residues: CAWSVQVETQYF.

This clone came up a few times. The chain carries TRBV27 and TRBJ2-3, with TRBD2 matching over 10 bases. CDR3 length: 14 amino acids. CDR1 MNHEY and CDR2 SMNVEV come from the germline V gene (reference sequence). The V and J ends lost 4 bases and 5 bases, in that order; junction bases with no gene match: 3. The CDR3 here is CASSSSGGIDTQYF. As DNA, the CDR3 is TGTGCCAGCAGTTCTAGCGGGGGAATAGATACGCAGTATTTT.

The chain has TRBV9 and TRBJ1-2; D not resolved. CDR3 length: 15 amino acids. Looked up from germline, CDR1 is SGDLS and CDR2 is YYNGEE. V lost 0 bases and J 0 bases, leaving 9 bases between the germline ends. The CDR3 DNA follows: TGTGCCAGCAGCGTAGCCCCATCTTCTAACTATGGCTACACCTTC. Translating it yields CASSVAPSSNYGYTF.

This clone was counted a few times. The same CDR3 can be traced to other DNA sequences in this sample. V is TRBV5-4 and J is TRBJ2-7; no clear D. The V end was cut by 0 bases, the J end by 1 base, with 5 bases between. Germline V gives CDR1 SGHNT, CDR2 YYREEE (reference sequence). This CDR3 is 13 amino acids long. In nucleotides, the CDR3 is TGTGCCAGCAGCTTGGGTTGGTCCTACGAGCAGTACTTC. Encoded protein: CASSLGWSYEQYF.

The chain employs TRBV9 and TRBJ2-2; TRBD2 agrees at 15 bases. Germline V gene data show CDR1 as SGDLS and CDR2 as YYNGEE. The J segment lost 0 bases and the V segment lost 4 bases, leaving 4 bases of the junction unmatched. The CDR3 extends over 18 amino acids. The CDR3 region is CASSSRTSGGANTGELFF. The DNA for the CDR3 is TGTGCCAGCAGCTCGAGGACTAGCGGGGGGGCGAACACCGGGGAGCTGTTTTTT.

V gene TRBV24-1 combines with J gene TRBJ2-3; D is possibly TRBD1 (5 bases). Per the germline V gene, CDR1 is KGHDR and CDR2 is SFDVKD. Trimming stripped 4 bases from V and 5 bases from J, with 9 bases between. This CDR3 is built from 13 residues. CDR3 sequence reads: CATSDRQLDTQYF. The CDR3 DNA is TGTGCCACCAGTGACCGACAGCTAGATACGCAGTATTTT.

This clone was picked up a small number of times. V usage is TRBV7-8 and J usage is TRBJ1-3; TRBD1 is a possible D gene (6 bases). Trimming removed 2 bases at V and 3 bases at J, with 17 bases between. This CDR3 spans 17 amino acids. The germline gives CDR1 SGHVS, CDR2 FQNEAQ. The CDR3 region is CASSLRAAGGNGNTIYF. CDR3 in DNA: TGTGCCAGCAGCTTACGGGCGGCTGGGGGCAATGGAAACACCATATATTTT.

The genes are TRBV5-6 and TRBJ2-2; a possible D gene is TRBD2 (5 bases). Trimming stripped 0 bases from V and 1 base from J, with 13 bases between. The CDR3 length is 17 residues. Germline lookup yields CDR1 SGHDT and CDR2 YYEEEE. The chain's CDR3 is CASSLAGFGMNTGELFF. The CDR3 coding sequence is TGTGCCAGCAGCTTGGCAGGTTTCGGGATGAACACCGGGGAGCTGTTTTTT.

The CDR3 loop is CSVAGLGNYGYTF. The CDR3 DNA sequence: TGCAGCGTTGCAGGGTTGGGCAACTATGGCTACACCTTC. The chain couples TRBV29-1 to TRBJ1-2; perhaps TRBD1 as D (5 bases). The CDR3 totals 13 residues. Germline V gives CDR1 SQVTM, CDR2 ANQGSEA. The V and J ends lost 4 bases and 2 bases respectively, with 11 bases between them.

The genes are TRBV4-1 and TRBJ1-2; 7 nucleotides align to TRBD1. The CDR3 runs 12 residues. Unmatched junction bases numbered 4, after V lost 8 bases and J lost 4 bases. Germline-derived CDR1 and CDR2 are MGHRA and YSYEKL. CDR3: CASGQVGYGYTF. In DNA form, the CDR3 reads TGCGCCAGCGGACAGGTCGGCTATGGCTACACCTTC.

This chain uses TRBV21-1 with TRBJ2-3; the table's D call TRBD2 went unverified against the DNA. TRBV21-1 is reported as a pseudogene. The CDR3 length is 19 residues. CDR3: CASSKEERATSPSTDTQYF. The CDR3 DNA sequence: TGTGCCAGCAGCAAAGAGGAGCGGGCGACGTCCCCTAGCACAGATACGCAGTATTTT.

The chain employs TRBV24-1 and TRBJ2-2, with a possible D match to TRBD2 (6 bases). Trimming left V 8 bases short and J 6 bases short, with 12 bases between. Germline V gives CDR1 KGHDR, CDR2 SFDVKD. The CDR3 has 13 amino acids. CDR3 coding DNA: TGTGCCACCACCGAATGGGAGGCCGGGGAGCTGTTTTTT. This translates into CATTEWEAGELFF.

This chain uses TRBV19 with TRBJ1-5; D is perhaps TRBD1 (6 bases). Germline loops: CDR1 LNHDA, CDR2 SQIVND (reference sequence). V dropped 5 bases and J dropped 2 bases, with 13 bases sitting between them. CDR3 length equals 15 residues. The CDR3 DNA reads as TGTGCCAGTAGTGATACAGGGTGGGGCAATCAGCCCCAGCATTTT. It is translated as CASSDTGWGNQPQHF.

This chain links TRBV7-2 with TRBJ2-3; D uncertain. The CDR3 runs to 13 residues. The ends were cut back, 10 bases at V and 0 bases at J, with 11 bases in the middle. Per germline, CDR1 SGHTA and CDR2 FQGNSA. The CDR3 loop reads CATSPPSTDTQYF. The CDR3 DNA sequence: TGTGCCACCTCCCCACCCAGCACAGATACGCAGTATTTT.

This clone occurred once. CDR3 in DNA: TGCGCCAGCAGCTTGGGTGGTAGCGGGGGGGCGAGTGAGCAGTTCTTC. Protein product: CASSLGGSGGASEQFF. The chain recombines TRBV5-1 with TRBJ2-1; TRBD2 matches at 11 bases. V lost 0 bases to trimming and J lost 9 bases; unmatched junction nucleotides: 8. The length of the CDR3 is 16 residues. Germline V gene data show CDR1 as SGHRS and CDR2 as YFSETQ.

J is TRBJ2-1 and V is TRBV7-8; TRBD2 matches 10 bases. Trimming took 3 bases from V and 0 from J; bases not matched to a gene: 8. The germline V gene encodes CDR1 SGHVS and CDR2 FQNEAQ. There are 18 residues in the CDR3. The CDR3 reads CASSFSSGGLGSYNEQFF. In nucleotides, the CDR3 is TGTGCCAGCAGCTTCAGTAGCGGGGGGCTTGGCTCCTACAATGAGCAGTTCTTC.

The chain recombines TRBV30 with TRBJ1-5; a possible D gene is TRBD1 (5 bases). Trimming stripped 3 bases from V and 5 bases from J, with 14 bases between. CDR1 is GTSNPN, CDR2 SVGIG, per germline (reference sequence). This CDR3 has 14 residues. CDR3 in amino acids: CAWRPEGSYQPQHF. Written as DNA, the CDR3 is TGTGCCTGGAGACCCGAGGGGTCCTATCAGCCCCAGCATTTT.

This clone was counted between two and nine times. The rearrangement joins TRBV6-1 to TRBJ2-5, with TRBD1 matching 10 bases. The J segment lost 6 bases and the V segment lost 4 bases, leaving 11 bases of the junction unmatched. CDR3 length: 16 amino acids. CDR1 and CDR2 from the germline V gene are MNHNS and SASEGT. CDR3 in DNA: TGTGCCAGCAGTGCTCTTCCGGGACAGGGGCAACAGACCCAGTACTTC. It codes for CASSALPGQGQQTQYF.

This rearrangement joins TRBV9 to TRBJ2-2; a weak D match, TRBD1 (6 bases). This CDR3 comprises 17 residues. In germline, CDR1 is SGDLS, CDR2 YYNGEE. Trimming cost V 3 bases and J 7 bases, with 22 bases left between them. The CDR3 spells CASSARDNPVIYGELFF. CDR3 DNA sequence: TGTGCCAGCAGCGCCCGGGACAACCCCGTCATATACGGGGAGCTGTTTTTT.

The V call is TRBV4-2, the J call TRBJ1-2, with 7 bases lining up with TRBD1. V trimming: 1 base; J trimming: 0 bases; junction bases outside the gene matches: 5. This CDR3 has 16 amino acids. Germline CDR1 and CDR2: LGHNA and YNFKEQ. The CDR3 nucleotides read TGTGCCAGCAGCCAAGCACGGGACAGATCTAACTATGGCTACACCTTC. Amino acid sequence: CASSQARDRSNYGYTF.

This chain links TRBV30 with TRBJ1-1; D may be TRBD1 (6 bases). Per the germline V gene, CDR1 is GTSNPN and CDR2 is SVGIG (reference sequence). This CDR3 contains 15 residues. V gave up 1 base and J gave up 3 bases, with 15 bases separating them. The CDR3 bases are TGTGCCTGGAGTGACTACCTCAGGGGTGACACTGAAGCTTTCTTT. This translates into CAWSDYLRGDTEAFF.

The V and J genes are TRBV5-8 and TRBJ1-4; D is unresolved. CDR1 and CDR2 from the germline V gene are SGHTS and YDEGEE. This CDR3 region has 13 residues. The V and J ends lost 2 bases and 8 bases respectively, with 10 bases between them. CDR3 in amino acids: CASSFESREKLFF. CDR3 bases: TGTGCCAGCAGCTTCGAAAGTCGGGAAAAACTGTTTTTT.

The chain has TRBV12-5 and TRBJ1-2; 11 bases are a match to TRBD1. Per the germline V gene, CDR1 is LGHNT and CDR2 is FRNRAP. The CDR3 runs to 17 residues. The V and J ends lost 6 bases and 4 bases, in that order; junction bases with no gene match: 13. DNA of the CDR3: TGTGCTAGTGGGCTGTCCGGGACAGGGGGGTCCATCTATGGCTACACCTTC. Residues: CASGLSGTGGSIYGYTF.

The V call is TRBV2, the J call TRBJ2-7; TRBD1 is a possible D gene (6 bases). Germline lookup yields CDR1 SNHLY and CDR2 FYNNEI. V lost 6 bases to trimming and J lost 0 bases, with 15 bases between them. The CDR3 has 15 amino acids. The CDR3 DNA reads TGTGCCAGCAGCCCCATACAGGGTTTCTCCTACGAGCAGTACTTC. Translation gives CASSPIQGFSYEQYF.

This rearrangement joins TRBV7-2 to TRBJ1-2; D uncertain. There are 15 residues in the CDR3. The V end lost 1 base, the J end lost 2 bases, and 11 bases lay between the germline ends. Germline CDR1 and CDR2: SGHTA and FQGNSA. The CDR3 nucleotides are TGTGCCAGCAGCTTAGTCCGGGAGGGCAACTATGGCTACACCTTC. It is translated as CASSLVREGNYGYTF.